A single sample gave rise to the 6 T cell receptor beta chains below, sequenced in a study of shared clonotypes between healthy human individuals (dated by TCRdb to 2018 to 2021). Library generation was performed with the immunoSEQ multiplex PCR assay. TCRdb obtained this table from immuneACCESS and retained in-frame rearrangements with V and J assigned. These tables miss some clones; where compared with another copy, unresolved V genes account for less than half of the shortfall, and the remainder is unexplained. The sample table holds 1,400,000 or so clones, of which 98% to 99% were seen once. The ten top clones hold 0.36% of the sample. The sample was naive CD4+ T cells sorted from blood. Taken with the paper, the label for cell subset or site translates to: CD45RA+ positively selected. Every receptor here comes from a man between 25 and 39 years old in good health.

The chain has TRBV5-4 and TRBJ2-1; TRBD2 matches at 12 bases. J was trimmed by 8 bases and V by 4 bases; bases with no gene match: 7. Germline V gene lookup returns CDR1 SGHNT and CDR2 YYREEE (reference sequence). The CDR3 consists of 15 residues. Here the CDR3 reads CASSLGLAGFDEQFF. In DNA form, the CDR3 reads TGTGCCAGCAGCCTGGGACTAGCGGGTTTCGATGAGCAGTTCTTC. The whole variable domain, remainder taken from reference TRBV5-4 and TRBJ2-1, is ETGVTQSPTHLIKTRGQQVTLRCSSQSGHNTVSWYQQALGQGPQFIFQYYREEENGRGNFPPRFSGLQFPNYSSELNVNALELDDSALYLCASSLGLAGFDEQFFGPGTRLTVL.

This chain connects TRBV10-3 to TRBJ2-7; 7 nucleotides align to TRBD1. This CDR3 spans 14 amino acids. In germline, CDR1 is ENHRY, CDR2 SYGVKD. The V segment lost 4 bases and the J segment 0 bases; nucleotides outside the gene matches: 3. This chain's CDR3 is CAISARTGSYEQYF. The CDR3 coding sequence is TGTGCCATCAGTGCACGGACAGGCTCCTACGAGCAGTACTTC.

The CDR3, as DNA: TGTGCCAGCAGTTCCCCGGGACCTGGAAACTACAATGAGCAGTTCTTC. This codes for CASSSPGPGNYNEQFF. This chain joins TRBV27 and TRBJ2-1; D assignment may be TRBD1 or TRBD2 (5 bases each). This CDR3 comprises 16 residues. Trimming cost V 4 bases and J 3 bases, with 16 bases left between them. Germline V gives CDR1 MNHEY, CDR2 SMNVEV (reference sequence).

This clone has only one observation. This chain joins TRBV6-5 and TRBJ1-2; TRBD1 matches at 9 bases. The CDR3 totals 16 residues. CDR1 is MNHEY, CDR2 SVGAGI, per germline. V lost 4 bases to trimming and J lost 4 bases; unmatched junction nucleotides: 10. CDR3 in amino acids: CASSSDRGKNLYGYTF. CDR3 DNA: TGTGCCAGCAGTTCCGACAGGGGGAAGAATCTCTATGGCTACACCTTC.

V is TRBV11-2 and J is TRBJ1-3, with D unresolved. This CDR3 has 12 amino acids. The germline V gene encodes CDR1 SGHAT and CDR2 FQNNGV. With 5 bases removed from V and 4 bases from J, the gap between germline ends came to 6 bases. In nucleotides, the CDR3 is TGTGCCAGCAGCAAAGAAGGAAACACCATATATTTT. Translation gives CASSKEGNTIYF.

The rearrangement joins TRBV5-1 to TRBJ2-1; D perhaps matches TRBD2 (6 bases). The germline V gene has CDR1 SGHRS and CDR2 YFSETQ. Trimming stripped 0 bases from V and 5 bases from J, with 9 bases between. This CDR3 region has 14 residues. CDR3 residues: CASSLEASDNEQFF. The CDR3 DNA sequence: TGCGCCAGCAGCTTGGAAGCTAGCGACAATGAGCAGTTCTTC.